The TCR beta chain described here comes from a study of T-cell reconstitution after alpha-beta-depleted transplantation in children. Unique molecular identifiers featured in how the TCRbeta library was prepared. In TCRdb, the PCR reads were re-called with MiXCR into one record per CDR3 protein. The data show approximately 250,000 distinct CDR3 sequences, with about 9.6% seen just once and over 4.5% held by the top ten. This clonotype was detected many times. The V and J ends lost 3 bases and 3 bases respectively, with 9 bases between them. The CDR3 covers 13 residues. The source is a human donor who donated a stem cell graft to a child with SCID. Source: PBMCs from the stem cell graft donor, taken from the stem cell graft. The chain carries TRBV12-3 or TRBV12-4 and TRBJ2-7, with D hard to call. CDR3 nucleotide sequence: TGTGCCAGCAGTTTTGGCCTGTACTACGAGCAGTACTTC. Translating gives CASSFGLYYEQYF.